Below, 31 T cell receptor beta chains from the same sample are listed, as sequenced in a study of blood T cell repertoires in COVID-19. The repertoire was sequenced with immunoSEQ multiplex PCR; TCRdb's copy has only in-frame clones and lacks some. The data contain roughly 76,000 clones, roughly nine tenths of them singletons. The sequencing input was peripheral blood. Receptor source: a man aged 50-59 years with acute or convalescent COVID-19.

This clone was recorded once. The chain links TRBV10-2 to TRBJ2-3; D may be TRBD2 (5 bases). Germline lookup yields CDR1 WSHSY and CDR2 SAAADI. The ends were cut back, 0 bases at V and 6 bases at J, with 13 bases in the middle. This CDR3 has 15 amino acids. The CDR3 here is CASSESSAPGDTQYF. Written as DNA, the CDR3 is TGCGCCAGCAGTGAGTCGAGTGCCCCGGGGGATACGCAGTATTTT.

This sequence joins TRBV28 and TRBJ2-5; 7 bases are a match to TRBD1. CDR3 length: 13 amino acids. The V gene's germline CDR1 is MDHEN and CDR2 SYDVKM. The ends lost 4 bases at V and 4 bases at J; junction bases unmatched: 3. In DNA form, the CDR3 reads TGTGCCAGCAGTTCGTACAGGGGAGAGACCCAGTACTTC. Protein product: CASSSYRGETQYF.

The chain has TRBV10-2 and TRBJ1-6, with TRBD1 identical over 7 bases. Per the germline V gene, CDR1 is WSHSY and CDR2 is SAAADI. V was pared by 3 bases and J by 5 bases, with 1 base of the junction left unmatched. The CDR3 length is 14 residues. CDR3 DNA: TGCGCCAGCAGTGACACAGGGGATAATTCACCCCTCCACTTT. Encoded protein: CASSDTGDNSPLHF.

V and J are TRBV18 and TRBJ1-4, with D uncertain. The CDR3 sequence is 14 residues long. V lost 0 bases and J lost 7, with 9 bases in between. Per the germline V gene, CDR1 is KGHSH and CDR2 is LQKENI. The CDR3 reads CASSPPVGSEKLFF. CDR3 coding DNA: TGTGCCAGCTCACCACCGGTTGGCAGTGAAAAACTGTTTTTT.

Turning to this clone: An end of the junction differs from the germline gene, which may be a read error. The gene calls are TRBV15 and TRBJ2-1, with a weak D call TRBD1 (5 bases). The CDR3 runs 13 residues. CDR1 is LNHNV, CDR2 YYDKDF, per germline (reference sequence). CDR3 nucleotide sequence: TGTGCCGCCAGGGCAAGCTCCTACAATGAGCAGTTCTTC. Translation gives CAARASSYNEQFF.

V usage is TRBV19 and J usage is TRBJ1-6; D possibly corresponds to TRBD1 (5 bases). Germline assignment: CDR1 LNHDA and CDR2 SQIVND (reference sequence). The ends were cut back, 6 bases at V and 0 bases at J, with 15 bases in the middle. The CDR3 runs to 17 residues. DNA of the CDR3: TGTGCCAGTAGGGACAAGGAGTTAAGCTCCTATAATTCACCCCTCCACTTT. It yields the protein CASRDKELSSYNSPLHF.

A remark on this clone: Other DNA sequences in this sample translate to the same CDR3. This chain links TRBV30 with TRBJ1-3; the D is unclear. CDR1 and CDR2 (germline): GTSNPN, SVGIG (reference sequence). V lost 0 bases to trimming and J lost 1 base, with 4 bases between them. This CDR3 is 13 amino acids long. CDR3 bases: TGTGCCTGGAGTGTCTCGTCTGGAAACACCATATATTTT. This sequence encodes CAWSVSSGNTIYF.

J is TRBJ2-3 and V is TRBV7-2; D gene ambiguous. V was clipped by 5 bases and J by 7 bases, with 13 bases between them. The CDR3 totals 13 residues. CDR1 SGHTA and CDR2 FQGNSA come from the germline V gene. The CDR3 protein is CASSLFPSNTQYF. In DNA form, the CDR3 reads TGTGCCAGCAGCCTTTTCCCATCTAATACGCAGTATTTT.

The V and J genes are TRBV5-6 and TRBJ2-4, with 11 bases that match TRBD1. CDR3 length: 14 amino acids. V gave up 3 bases and J gave up 8 bases; unmatched junction bases: 4. The V gene's germline CDR1 is SGHDT and CDR2 YYEEEE. The CDR3 spells CASSYGQGAYIQYF. The CDR3 nucleotides read TGTGCCAGCAGCTACGGACAGGGGGCATACATTCAGTACTTC.

V is TRBV28 and J is TRBJ2-1; TRBD2 might be the D (6 bases). The ends were cut back, 5 bases at V and 0 bases at J, with 14 bases in the middle. This CDR3 region has 16 residues. Germline loops: CDR1 MDHEN, CDR2 SYDVKM. The CDR3 is CASSPTHGSSYNEQFF. The CDR3, as DNA: TGTGCCAGCAGTCCCACCCACGGGAGCTCCTACAATGAGCAGTTCTTC.

The J gene is TRBJ1-1, the V gene TRBV30; 7 bases are a match to TRBD1. The germline CDR1 and CDR2 sequences are GTSNPN and SVGIG (reference sequence). The junction had 9 bases not matched to a gene; V was cut back by 4 bases and J by 1 base. The CDR3 sequence is 15 residues long. The CDR3 coding sequence is TGTGCCTGGACCTTAGGGGGCACCGGGAACACTGAAGCTTTCTTT. Its protein product is CAWTLGGTGNTEAFF.

The rearrangement links TRBV7-9 to TRBJ2-2; D perhaps matches TRBD1 (7 bases). Per germline, CDR1 SEHNR and CDR2 FQNEAQ (reference sequence). Trimming cost V 7 bases and J 0 bases, with 15 bases left between them. This CDR3 contains 16 residues. The CDR3 protein is CASIYPRGANTGELFF. In DNA, the CDR3 is TGTGCCAGCATCTACCCCAGGGGGGCGAACACCGGGGAGCTGTTTTTT.

The rearrangement uses TRBV28 and TRBJ2-5; D is possibly TRBD2 (5 bases). CDR3 length: 13 residues. The V gene lost 3 bases and the J gene lost 3 bases, with 8 bases spanning the gap. Germline loops: CDR1 MDHEN, CDR2 SYDVKM. CDR3 protein: CASSLPGEETQYF. The CDR3 DNA follows: TGTGCCAGCAGTTTGCCCGGGGAAGAGACCCAGTACTTC.

This clone was counted once. The genes are TRBV10-2 and TRBJ1-2; 7 positions match TRBD1. This CDR3 spans 17 amino acids. The V and J ends lost 0 bases and 5 bases, in that order; junction bases with no gene match: 12. From germline, CDR1 is WSHSY and CDR2 SAAADI. Here the CDR3 reads CASSESNRAGGSYGYTF. The CDR3 coding sequence is TGCGCCAGCAGTGAGTCGAACCGGGCAGGGGGAAGTTATGGCTACACCTTC.

This chain joins TRBV30 and TRBJ1-2; TRBD1 agrees at 7 bases. Looked up from germline, CDR1 is GTSNPN and CDR2 is SVGIG (reference sequence). This CDR3 comprises 13 residues. The V segment lost 5 bases and the J segment 0 bases; nucleotides outside the gene matches: 3. CDR3 sequence: CAWGGTANYGYTF. The DNA for the CDR3 is TGTGCCTGGGGCGGGACAGCTAACTATGGCTACACCTTC.

This sequence joins TRBV29-1 and TRBJ2-7; TRBD2 is a possible D gene (6 bases). Trimming took off 3 bases at V and 1 base at J, with 7 bases between the two ends. Germline CDR1 reads SQVTM; CDR2 reads ANQGSEA. The CDR3 totals 12 residues. The CDR3 region has the DNA TGCAGCGTTGAGGAGGGATCCTACGAGCAGTACTTC. It is translated as CSVEEGSYEQYF.

J is TRBJ1-4 and V is TRBV7-9; 7 positions agree with TRBD1. V was pared by 0 bases and J by 0 bases, with 4 bases of the junction left unmatched. The CDR3 has 17 residues. CDR1 is SEHNR and CDR2 is FQNEAQ in the germline V gene (reference sequence). The CDR3: CASSLAGGTATNEKLFF. The DNA of the CDR3 is TGTGCCAGCAGCTTAGCGGGCGGGACAGCAACTAATGAAAAACTGTTTTTT. Full variable domain (remainder filled in from reference TRBV7-9 and TRBJ1-4): DTGVSQNPRHKITKRGQNVTFRCDPISEHNRLYWYRQTLGQGPEFLTYFQNEAQLEKSRLLSDRFSAERPKGSFSTLEIQRTEQGDSAMYLCASSLAGGTATNEKLFFGSGTQLSVL.

The chain is built from TRBV7-9 and TRBJ2-7; 7 bases map to TRBD1. CDR1 SEHNR and CDR2 FQNEAQ come from the germline V gene (reference sequence). The CDR3 contains 15 residues. V was pared by 5 bases and J by 2 bases, with 9 bases of the junction left unmatched. CDR3 in DNA: TGTGCCAGCAGCCGAGAGGACAGGTTCGCCTACGAGCAGTACGTC. This translates into CASSREDRFAYEQYV.

The table lists this clone with a few counts. This chain links TRBV29-1 with TRBJ2-7; a possible D gene is TRBD1 (5 bases). Between the trimmed V and J ends, which lost 6 bases and 4 bases, there was a span of 10 bases. The CDR3 is 11 amino acids. CDR1 is SQVTM, CDR2 ANQGSEA, per germline. DNA for the CDR3: TGCAGCGTGACAGAGACATACGAGCAGTACTTC. Its translation is CSVTETYEQYF.

V gene TRBV30 combines with J gene TRBJ2-2; D is unresolved. With 3 bases removed from V and 2 bases from J, the gap between germline ends came to 13 bases. The CDR3 is made up of 15 amino acids. Germline CDR1 and CDR2: GTSNPN and SVGIG (reference sequence). This chain's CDR3 is CAWREIPPNTGELFF. CDR3 sequence (DNA): TGTGCCTGGAGGGAGATTCCACCTAACACCGGGGAGCTGTTTTTT.

This clone came up once. V and J are TRBV2 and TRBJ1-1, with 8 positions matching TRBD1. CDR1 and CDR2 (germline): SNHLY, FYNNEI. This CDR3 has 14 amino acids. The CDR3 here is CAGRQGYGNTEAFF. In DNA form, the CDR3 reads TGTGCAGGTCGACAGGGGTACGGAAACACTGAAGCTTTCTTT.

The chain is built from TRBV7-2 and TRBJ2-7, with D tentatively TRBD2 (5 bases). The germline V gene has CDR1 SGHTA and CDR2 FQGNSA. The CDR3 consists of 15 residues. The V end lost 5 bases, the J end lost 4 bases, and 18 bases lay between the germline ends. DNA for the CDR3: TGTGCCAGCAGCCCCCCCCAGGCTCCGGGGTACGAGCAGTACTTC. It encodes CASSPPQAPGYEQYF.

This chain connects TRBV6-5 to TRBJ1-2; 12 nucleotides line up with TRBD1. The V gene end was trimmed by 8 bases and the J gene end by 4 bases; junction bases not matched to a gene: 5. This CDR3 has 14 amino acids. Looked up from germline, CDR1 is MNHEY and CDR2 is SVGAGI. This CDR3 is CASGGQGAAYGYTF. CDR3 nucleotides: TGTGCCAGCGGGGGACAGGGGGCGGCCTATGGCTACACCTTC.

The rearrangement links TRBV5-1 to TRBJ2-1; 11 bases agree with TRBD2. From germline, CDR1 is SGHRS and CDR2 YFSETQ. V gave up 0 bases and J gave up 9 bases; unmatched junction bases: 5. This CDR3 has 15 residues. In DNA form, the CDR3 reads TGCGCCAGCAGCTTGGATTTCGGGACTAGCGGTGAGCAGTTCTTC. It is translated as CASSLDFGTSGEQFF.

This clone was seen more than once but under ten times. V usage is TRBV19 and J usage is TRBJ1-2; 7 bases map to TRBD1. Losses at the gene ends were 4 bases for V and 10 bases for J; bases not matched to a gene: 6. Per germline, CDR1 LNHDA and CDR2 SQIVND (reference sequence). CDR3 length equals 12 residues. CDR3 coding DNA: TGTGCCAGTAGTAGGCGACAGGGCTTCTACACCTTC. Its translation is CASSRRQGFYTF.

This chain connects TRBV7-2 to TRBJ2-1, with D tentatively TRBD2 (6 bases). Germline CDR1 SGHTA, CDR2 FQGNSA. This CDR3 is 15 amino acids long. Trimming removed 1 base at V and 7 bases at J, with 14 bases between. CDR3 region: CASSLETSRRNEQFF. The CDR3 DNA sequence: TGTGCCAGCAGCTTAGAAACTAGCAGACGGAATGAGCAGTTCTTC.

This chain uses TRBV5-5 with TRBJ2-7, with no clear D. V lost 5 bases to trimming and J lost 3 bases, with 18 bases between them. CDR1 SGHKS and CDR2 YYEKEE come from the germline V gene (reference sequence). This CDR3 contains 15 residues. Here the CDR3 reads CASSLNVASFYEQYV. The CDR3 DNA reads as TGTGCCAGCAGTCTTAATGTTGCGAGCTTCTACGAGCAGTACGTC.

The gene calls are TRBV10-3 and TRBJ2-6; no firm D call. V was pared by 11 bases and J by 0 bases, with 17 bases between. Germline lookup yields CDR1 ENHRY and CDR2 SYGVKD. The CDR3 has 16 residues. The CDR3 nucleotides are TGTGCCTCATCCCCTCTATCATACTCTGGGGCCAACGTCCTGACTTTC. Amino acids: CASSPLSYSGANVLTF.

J is TRBJ1-1 and V is TRBV29-1, with D possibly being TRBD1 (5 bases). The CDR3 is 15 amino acids. V lost 5 bases and J lost 1, with 17 bases in between. CDR1 is SQVTM and CDR2 is ANQGSEA in the germline V gene. CDR3 bases: TGCAGCGTTTCGGAGGGGATGGAGTGGAACACTGAAGCTTTCTTT. Amino acid sequence: CSVSEGMEWNTEAFF.

This clone was recorded a few times. J is TRBJ2-1 and V is TRBV19; D call uncertain. Trimming stripped 6 bases from V and 2 bases from J, with 8 bases between. Germline V lookup: CDR1 LNHDA, CDR2 SQIVND (reference sequence). The CDR3 length is 13 residues. CDR3 loop: CASSDFTYNEQFF. The CDR3 DNA reads TGTGCCAGTAGCGACTTTACCTACAATGAGCAGTTCTTC.

The V call is TRBV28, the J call TRBJ1-2; a weak D match, TRBD1 (6 bases). The CDR3 runs to 14 residues. Trimming left V 1 base short and J 1 base short, with 7 bases between. The V gene's germline CDR1 is MDHEN and CDR2 SYDVKM. The CDR3 protein is CASSLSRGNYGYTF. The CDR3 DNA reads as TGTGCCAGCAGTTTATCCAGGGGTAACTATGGCTACACCTTC.